One and the same sample provided the 30 T cell receptor beta chains below, sequenced in a study of shared clonotypes between healthy human individuals. The naive CD8 population came from CD45RO-negative cells selected for CCR7, without terminally differentiated effector memory CD45RA+ cells. Assay used: immunoSEQ multiplex PCR; TCRdb lists only in-frame clones, some missing. The sample carries about 2 million clones, 85% to 95% recorded once. Sequenced material: naive CD8+ T cells sorted from blood. Receptor source: a man aged 18 to 29 in good health.

V is TRBV4-1 and J is TRBJ2-1; D is undetermined. Germline V lookup: CDR1 MGHRA, CDR2 YSYEKL. The CDR3 length is 13 residues. Trimming removed 1 base from V and 6 bases from J, with 7 bases in between. The CDR3 DNA follows: TGCGCCAGCAGCCAAGGTCGGTCCAATGAGCAGTTCTTC. Amino acids: CASSQGRSNEQFF.

The V call is TRBV27, the J call TRBJ2-5, with TRBD1 identical over 8 bases. The V and J ends lost 3 bases and 4 bases, in that order; junction bases with no gene match: 4. There are 14 residues in the CDR3. Germline-derived CDR1 and CDR2 are MNHEY and SMNVEV (reference sequence). The CDR3 DNA is TGTGCCAGCAGTTTTACAGGGGGACGAGAGACCCAGTACTTC. Encoded protein: CASSFTGGRETQYF.

The chain is built from TRBV7-9 and TRBJ2-7; 10 positions match TRBD1. There are 16 residues in the CDR3. V lost 5 bases and J lost 3; bases outside the gene matches: 10. Germline V gives CDR1 SEHNR, CDR2 FQNEAQ (reference sequence). The CDR3 sequence: CASSPATGTGVYEQYF. CDR3 in DNA: TGTGCCAGCAGCCCCGCCACCGGGACAGGGGTCTACGAGCAGTACTTC.

This clone appeared a single time. The gene calls are TRBV7-9 and TRBJ2-7; tentative D call: TRBD2 (6 bases). The CDR3 covers 15 residues. The V gene's germline CDR1 is SEHNR and CDR2 FQNEAQ (reference sequence). V was pared by 5 bases and J by 5 bases, with 19 bases between. CDR3 loop: CASSAGPVSVDEQYF. The CDR3 region has the DNA TGTGCCAGCAGCGCGGGGCCTGTTAGTGTCGACGAGCAGTACTTC.

This CDR3 is CASSEAMRTEAFF. CDR3 nucleotides: TGTGCCAGCAGTGAAGCGATGAGGACTGAAGCTTTCTTT. This chain joins TRBV2 and TRBJ1-1, with D uncertain. This CDR3 is 13 amino acids long. CDR1 is SNHLY and CDR2 is FYNNEI in the germline V gene. Trimming took 0 bases from V and 5 from J, leaving 7 bases between them.

V gene TRBV4-1 combines with J gene TRBJ1-2; D gene uncertain. CDR1 and CDR2 (germline): MGHRA, YSYEKL. Trimming stripped 4 bases from V and 0 bases from J, with 9 bases between. CDR3 size: 14 residues. This CDR3 is CASSPGLTNYGYTF. The CDR3 region has the DNA TGCGCCAGCAGCCCCGGGCTAACTAACTATGGCTACACCTTC.

The chain joins TRBV6-6 to TRBJ2-2; D is undetermined. V was cut by 5 bases and J by 4 bases, with 11 bases left in between. Germline values: CDR1 MNHNY, CDR2 SVGAGI (reference sequence). The CDR3 has 14 residues. CDR3 sequence reads: CASSPSSFTGELFF. The DNA for the CDR3 is TGTGCCAGCAGTCCTTCGAGCTTCACCGGGGAGCTGTTTTTT.

The chain is built from TRBV7-2 and TRBJ2-7; TRBD2 aligns across 14 bases. With 7 bases clipped from V and 7 bases from J, the junction kept 9 bases outside the gene matches. Germline V gene sequence: CDR1 SGHTA, CDR2 FQGNSA. The CDR3 sequence is 15 residues long. CDR3 in amino acids: CASNQPGLAGVEQYF. Written as DNA, the CDR3 is TGTGCCAGCAACCAACCGGGACTAGCGGGAGTTGAGCAGTACTTC.

The V call is TRBV19, the J call TRBJ1-6; no definite D call. The CDR3 spans 14 residues. Germline lookup yields CDR1 LNHDA and CDR2 SQIVND (reference sequence). The germline V and J ends were trimmed by 9 bases and 8 bases, with 17 bases remaining between them. CDR3 nucleotides: TGTGCCAGCCGCATTCGGACGGGCGATTCACCCCTCCACTTT. Translated, it gives CASRIRTGDSPLHF.

V is TRBV27 and J is TRBJ2-7; 14 bases fit TRBD2. After removal of 6 bases from V and 6 bases from J, the junction contained 7 bases not matched to a gene. The V gene's germline CDR1 is MNHEY and CDR2 SMNVEV (reference sequence). The CDR3 is 15 residues long. The CDR3 nucleotides are TGTGCCAGCAGCCACCCGGGGACTAGCGGGAGCGAGCAGTACTTC. This sequence encodes CASSHPGTSGSEQYF.

About this clone: As the CDR3 is not closed by the conserved phenylalanine or tryptophan, this likely results from a read error. It is unclear where the CDR3 begins or ends on the DNA, so no DNA is shown, and the CDR3 is as TCRdb lists it. The chain employs TRBV28 and TRBJ1-2. The germline V gene encodes CDR1 MDHEN and CDR2 SYDVKM. The CDR3 totals 14 residues, both ends included. CDR3 in amino acids: CASFQRSGTPSLNV.

V usage is TRBV6-1 and J usage is TRBJ1-4; D not resolved. V dropped 4 bases and J dropped 8 bases, with 11 bases sitting between them. The CDR3 is made up of 13 amino acids. Germline CDR1 reads MNHNS; CDR2 reads SASEGT. CDR3 sequence: CASSVPRPEKLFF. The CDR3 nucleotides are TGTGCCAGCAGTGTCCCTCGACCCGAAAAACTGTTTTTT.

V is TRBV5-6 and J is TRBJ2-5; D perhaps matches TRBD2 (5 bases). The DNA end is more similar to TRBJ2-7, so the J call may be wrong. The CDR3 spans 13 residues. From germline, CDR1 is SGHDT and CDR2 YYEEEE. The CDR3, as DNA: TGTGCCAGCAGCTCCTTCAGCGGTCACGAGCAGTACTTC. As protein: CASSSFSGHEQYF.

This chain links TRBV6-5 with TRBJ1-4, with D possibly TRBD1 on 5 matching bases. With 4 bases removed from V and 6 bases from J, the gap between germline ends came to 15 bases. This CDR3 has 15 amino acids. Germline V gives CDR1 MNHEY, CDR2 SVGAGI. CDR3: CASSSRDSYDEKLFF. In DNA, the CDR3 is TGTGCCAGCAGTTCACGGGACTCCTACGATGAAAAACTGTTTTTT.

V gene TRBV4-1 combines with J gene TRBJ2-1; D is possibly TRBD1 (5 bases). Germline V lookup: CDR1 MGHRA, CDR2 YSYEKL. The V end was cut by 4 bases, the J end by 5 bases, with 21 bases between. The CDR3 loop spans 17 amino acids. The CDR3 DNA reads TGCGCCAGCAGCCCTCAAGGGCCAAGGGGAAGCGACAATGAGCAGTTCTTC. This translates into CASSPQGPRGSDNEQFF.

This chain uses TRBV27 with TRBJ2-7; D assignment may be TRBD1 or TRBD2 (5 bases each). Germline V CDR1 and CDR2: MNHEY, SMNVEV (reference sequence). The CDR3 is made up of 17 amino acids. Trimming took 5 bases from V and 4 from J, leaving 24 bases between them. CDR3 in DNA: TGTGCCAGCAGTCCAACCGAGGTCGAGGGGCGTTCGTACGAGCAGTACTTC. It yields the protein CASSPTEVEGRSYEQYF.

A few counts support this clone. This chain connects TRBV30 to TRBJ1-1; D is perhaps TRBD1 (6 bases). Trimming removed 7 bases at V and 6 bases at J, with 15 bases between. CDR3 size: 12 residues. CDR1 and CDR2 (germline): GTSNPN, SVGIG (reference sequence). The CDR3 DNA reads TGTGCCTACACTAGGGGGTCCCCTGAAGCTTTCTTT. It is translated as CAYTRGSPEAFF.

The chain uses TRBV10-1 and TRBJ1-4; D not resolved. CDR1 WNHNN and CDR2 SYGVQD come from the germline V gene (reference sequence). This CDR3 is built from 12 residues. The V gene lost 6 bases and the J gene lost 13 bases, with 15 bases spanning the gap. CDR3 coding DNA: TGCGCCAGCAGCATTCTGAGATGGGGACTGTTTTTT. Amino acid sequence: CASSILRWGLFF.

This sequence joins TRBV6-6 and TRBJ2-7; perhaps TRBD1 as D (5 bases). This CDR3 spans 13 amino acids. The V and J ends lost 5 bases and 4 bases respectively, with 12 bases between them. Germline assignment: CDR1 MNHNY and CDR2 SVGAGI (reference sequence). The CDR3 region is CASSDRVWYEQYF. The CDR3 region has the DNA TGTGCCAGCAGTGACAGAGTATGGTACGAGCAGTACTTC.

The chain joins TRBV7-9 to TRBJ2-7; D is possibly TRBD1 (6 bases). The CDR3 extends over 13 amino acids. Germline CDR1 SEHNR, CDR2 FQNEAQ (reference sequence). V lost 8 bases to trimming and J lost 4 bases, with 15 bases between them. The CDR3 protein is CASFRDTGYEQYF. CDR3 nucleotide sequence: TGTGCCAGCTTTAGGGACACTGGTTACGAGCAGTACTTC. The whole variable domain, remainder taken from reference TRBV7-9 and TRBJ2-7, is DTGVSQNPRHKITKRGQNVTFRCDPISEHNRLYWYRQTLGQGPEFLTYFQNEAQLEKSRLLSDRFSAERPKGSFSTLEIQRTEQGDSAMYLCASFRDTGYEQYFGPGTRLTVT.

The chain employs TRBV19 and TRBJ1-1; TRBD1 might be the D (5 bases). In germline, CDR1 is LNHDA, CDR2 SQIVND (reference sequence). The CDR3 is 15 amino acids. Trimming removed 2 bases at V and 1 base at J, with 11 bases between. The CDR3 loop is CASSISAGTNTEAFF. The CDR3 region has the DNA TGTGCCAGTAGTATAAGTGCAGGGACGAACACTGAAGCTTTCTTT. The full variable domain, completed using reference TRBV19 and TRBJ1-1, is DGGITQSPKYLFRKEGQNVTLSCEQNLNHDAMYWYRQDPGQGLRLIYYSQIVNDFQKGDIAEGYSVSREKKESFPLTVTSAQKNPTAFYLCASSISAGTNTEAFFGQGTRLTVV.

The chain combines TRBV6-1 with TRBJ2-7, with 9 positions matching TRBD1. Germline lookup yields CDR1 MNHNS and CDR2 SASEGT. This CDR3 has 13 residues. The V segment lost 8 bases and the J segment 3 bases; nucleotides outside the gene matches: 5. CDR3 protein: CASGWTGVYEQYF. DNA for the CDR3: TGTGCCAGCGGCTGGACAGGGGTCTACGAGCAGTACTTC.

The chain couples TRBV4-3 to TRBJ2-7; 7 bases align to TRBD2. The length of the CDR3 is 14 residues. Germline-derived CDR1 and CDR2 are LGHNA and YSLEER. The ends lost 6 bases at V and 2 bases at J; junction bases unmatched: 7. CDR3 sequence (DNA): TGCGCCAGCAGTAGCCAGCGGGAAACCTACGAGCAGTACTTC. Translation gives CASSSQRETYEQYF.

The V and J genes are TRBV11-3 and TRBJ2-2; D may be TRBD2 (5 bases). The CDR3 is 15 residues long. Trimming stripped 5 bases from V and 5 bases from J, with 15 bases between. Germline V gene data show CDR1 as SGHNT and CDR2 as YENEEA. CDR3 sequence: CASSPYRGRTGELFF. Written as DNA, the CDR3 is TGTGCCAGCAGCCCTTACCGGGGTCGGACCGGGGAGCTGTTTTTT.

About this clone itself: This CDR3 is also generated by other DNA sequences in the sample. The gene calls are TRBV11-2 and TRBJ1-1; 11 bases are a match to TRBD1. J was trimmed by 5 bases and V by 4 bases; bases with no gene match: 3. Germline lookup yields CDR1 SGHAT and CDR2 FQNNGV. The CDR3 totals 14 residues. As DNA, the CDR3 is TGTGCCAGCAGCTGGGACAGGGGGGGGACTGAAGCTTTCTTT. Its translation: CASSWDRGGTEAFF.

The chain has TRBV9 and TRBJ1-6; TRBD1 is a possible D gene (5 bases). The V end was cut by 4 bases, the J end by 13 bases, with 21 bases between. The germline V gene has CDR1 SGDLS and CDR2 YYNGEE. The CDR3 extends over 15 amino acids. The CDR3 sequence: CASSPTHRPEQPLHF. Written as DNA, the CDR3 is TGTGCCAGCAGCCCGACACACAGGCCCGAACAGCCCCTCCACTTT.

In regard to this clone: Additional DNA sequences in this sample encode the identical CDR3. V and J are TRBV9 and TRBJ1-4; D perhaps matches TRBD1 (6 bases). V gave up 3 bases and J gave up 0 bases, with 9 bases separating them. The CDR3 contains 15 residues. CDR1 and CDR2 from the germline V gene are SGDLS and YYNGEE. The CDR3 sequence is CASSEGGTTNEKLFF. The CDR3 nucleotides read TGTGCCAGCAGCGAGGGGGGTACAACTAATGAAAAACTGTTTTTT.

This sequence joins TRBV6-5 and TRBJ1-3, with D uncertain. The CDR3 runs to 14 residues. Germline-derived CDR1 and CDR2 are MNHEY and SVGAGI. CDR3 protein: CSHESGGSGNTIYF. The CDR3 coding sequence is TGTTCTCACGAATCGGGCGGCTCTGGAAACACCATATATTTT.

The chain links TRBV27 to TRBJ2-1, with TRBD2 matching 15 bases. With 4 bases clipped from V and 5 bases from J, the junction kept 3 bases outside the gene matches. This CDR3 is built from 16 residues. CDR1 and CDR2 (germline): MNHEY, SMNVEV (reference sequence). CDR3 sequence: CASSSGTSGRNNEQFF. The DNA of the CDR3 is TGTGCCAGCAGTTCTGGGACTAGCGGGAGGAACAATGAGCAGTTCTTC.

V is TRBV10-3 and J is TRBJ1-6, with D unresolved. Trimming shortened V by 1 base and J by 7 bases, and 14 bases separated the two germline ends. Germline V gene lookup returns CDR1 ENHRY and CDR2 SYGVKD. CDR3 length: 16 amino acids. Here the CDR3 DNA reads TGTGCCATCAGTGAGTTGTCCCTTATGGACAATTCACCCCTCCACTTT. Protein: CAISELSLMDNSPLHF.